This is a list of T cell receptor beta chains from one sample in a study of neurological immune-mediated disorders. TCRdb processed the 5' RACE reads anew with MiXCR; each CDR3 protein has one entry. This sample has 50,000 to 75,000 distinct CDR3 sequences, with roughly 3.7% found just once. Sequencing used PBMCs. All receptors derive from a man aged 50-60 years with multiple sclerosis. Each CDR3 is given without its conserved first and last residue.

TRBV7-9,12,ASNPYSNTGELF
TRBV5-1,15,ASSLGTGGTGANVLT
TRBV7-6,17,ASSLALQTSTGPDGELF
TRBV27,11,ASSFGMNYGYT
TRBV3-1,13,ASSQSGTGNQPQN
TRBV2,10,ASSVQTDTQY
TRBV10-2,11,ASGQGVHTEAF
TRBV7-9,12,ASSLDVMDQPQH
TRBV2,12,ASSVTVLNTEAF
TRBV18,12,ASDPSGTYNEQF
TRBV12-3/TRBV12-4,13,ASSTGGVASYEQY
TRBV4-1,13,ASSTPRDRGPKAF
TRBV7-9,13,ASSFLSSLADTQY
TRBV7-2,10,ASSLAGLEQY
TRBV20-1,11,SIQATSNQPQN
TRBV29-1,10,SVAIGKGEQY
TRBV24-1,17,ASGRGEPRDTECNQPQH
TRBV5-1,13,ASSLDSGGVDEQF
TRBV14,14,ASSRFRVTGANVLT
TRBV7-8,10,ASSSIGSGYT
TRBV5-1,10,ASSRAQETQY
TRBV6-5,13,ASGSTDANTGELF